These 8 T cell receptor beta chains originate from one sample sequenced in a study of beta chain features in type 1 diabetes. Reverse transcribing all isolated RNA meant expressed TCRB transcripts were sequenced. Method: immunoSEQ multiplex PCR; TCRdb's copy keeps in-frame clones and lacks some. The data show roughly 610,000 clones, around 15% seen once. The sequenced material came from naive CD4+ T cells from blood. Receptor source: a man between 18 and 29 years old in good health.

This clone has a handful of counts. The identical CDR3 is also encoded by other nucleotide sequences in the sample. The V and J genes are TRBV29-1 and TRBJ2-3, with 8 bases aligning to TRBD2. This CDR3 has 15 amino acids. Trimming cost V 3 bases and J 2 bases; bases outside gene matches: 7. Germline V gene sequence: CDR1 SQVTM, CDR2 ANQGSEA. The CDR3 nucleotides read TGCAGCGTTGAGCGTCTGACTAGCGACACAGATACGCAGTATTTT. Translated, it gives CSVERLTSDTDTQYF.

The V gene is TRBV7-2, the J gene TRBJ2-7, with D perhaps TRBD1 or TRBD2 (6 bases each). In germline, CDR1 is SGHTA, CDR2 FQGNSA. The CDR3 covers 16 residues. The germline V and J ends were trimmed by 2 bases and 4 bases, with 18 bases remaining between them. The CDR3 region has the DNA TGTGCCAGCAGCTTAAATTGGGGGGCGGTTCAGTACGAGCAGTACTTC. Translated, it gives CASSLNWGAVQYEQYF.

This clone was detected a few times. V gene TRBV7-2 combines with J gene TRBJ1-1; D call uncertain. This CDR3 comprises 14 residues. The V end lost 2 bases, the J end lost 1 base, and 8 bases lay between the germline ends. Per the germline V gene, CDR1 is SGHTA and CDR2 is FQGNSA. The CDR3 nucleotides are TGTGCCAGCAGCTTATCTCGGACGAACACTGAAGCTTTCTTT. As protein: CASSLSRTNTEAFF.

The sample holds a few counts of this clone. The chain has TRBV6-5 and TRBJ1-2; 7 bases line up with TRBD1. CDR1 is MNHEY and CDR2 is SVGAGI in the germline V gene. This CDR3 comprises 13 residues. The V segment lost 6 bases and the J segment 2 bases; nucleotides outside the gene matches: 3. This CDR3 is CASRWTGNYGYTF. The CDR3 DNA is TGTGCCAGCAGATGGACAGGCAACTATGGCTACACCTTC.

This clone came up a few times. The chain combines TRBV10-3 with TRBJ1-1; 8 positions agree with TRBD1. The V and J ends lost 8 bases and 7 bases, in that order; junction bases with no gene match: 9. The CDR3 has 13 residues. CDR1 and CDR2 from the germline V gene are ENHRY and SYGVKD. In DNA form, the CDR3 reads TGTGCCATCCTTGGACAGGGAGAGAATGAAGCTTTCTTT. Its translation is CAILGQGENEAFF.

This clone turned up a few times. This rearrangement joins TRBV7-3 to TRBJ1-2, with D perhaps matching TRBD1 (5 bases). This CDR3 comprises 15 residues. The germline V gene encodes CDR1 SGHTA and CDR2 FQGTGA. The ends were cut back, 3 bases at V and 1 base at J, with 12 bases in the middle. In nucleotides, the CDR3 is TGTGCCAGCAGCTTGTTTCCTGACAGTAACTATGGCTACACCTTC. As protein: CASSLFPDSNYGYTF.

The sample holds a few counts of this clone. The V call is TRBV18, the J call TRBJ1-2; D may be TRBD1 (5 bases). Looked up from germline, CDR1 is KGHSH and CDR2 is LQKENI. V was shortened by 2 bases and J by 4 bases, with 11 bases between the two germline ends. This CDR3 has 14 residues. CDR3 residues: CASSPAQGPYGYTF. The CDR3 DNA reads TGTGCCAGCTCACCAGCGCAGGGACCCTATGGCTACACCTTC.

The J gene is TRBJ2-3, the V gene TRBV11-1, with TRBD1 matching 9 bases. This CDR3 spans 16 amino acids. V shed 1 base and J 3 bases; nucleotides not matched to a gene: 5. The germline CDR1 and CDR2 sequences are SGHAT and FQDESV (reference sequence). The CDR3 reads CASSLETGGRTDTQYF. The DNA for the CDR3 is TGTGCCAGCAGCTTAGAGACAGGGGGAAGGACAGATACGCAGTATTTT.